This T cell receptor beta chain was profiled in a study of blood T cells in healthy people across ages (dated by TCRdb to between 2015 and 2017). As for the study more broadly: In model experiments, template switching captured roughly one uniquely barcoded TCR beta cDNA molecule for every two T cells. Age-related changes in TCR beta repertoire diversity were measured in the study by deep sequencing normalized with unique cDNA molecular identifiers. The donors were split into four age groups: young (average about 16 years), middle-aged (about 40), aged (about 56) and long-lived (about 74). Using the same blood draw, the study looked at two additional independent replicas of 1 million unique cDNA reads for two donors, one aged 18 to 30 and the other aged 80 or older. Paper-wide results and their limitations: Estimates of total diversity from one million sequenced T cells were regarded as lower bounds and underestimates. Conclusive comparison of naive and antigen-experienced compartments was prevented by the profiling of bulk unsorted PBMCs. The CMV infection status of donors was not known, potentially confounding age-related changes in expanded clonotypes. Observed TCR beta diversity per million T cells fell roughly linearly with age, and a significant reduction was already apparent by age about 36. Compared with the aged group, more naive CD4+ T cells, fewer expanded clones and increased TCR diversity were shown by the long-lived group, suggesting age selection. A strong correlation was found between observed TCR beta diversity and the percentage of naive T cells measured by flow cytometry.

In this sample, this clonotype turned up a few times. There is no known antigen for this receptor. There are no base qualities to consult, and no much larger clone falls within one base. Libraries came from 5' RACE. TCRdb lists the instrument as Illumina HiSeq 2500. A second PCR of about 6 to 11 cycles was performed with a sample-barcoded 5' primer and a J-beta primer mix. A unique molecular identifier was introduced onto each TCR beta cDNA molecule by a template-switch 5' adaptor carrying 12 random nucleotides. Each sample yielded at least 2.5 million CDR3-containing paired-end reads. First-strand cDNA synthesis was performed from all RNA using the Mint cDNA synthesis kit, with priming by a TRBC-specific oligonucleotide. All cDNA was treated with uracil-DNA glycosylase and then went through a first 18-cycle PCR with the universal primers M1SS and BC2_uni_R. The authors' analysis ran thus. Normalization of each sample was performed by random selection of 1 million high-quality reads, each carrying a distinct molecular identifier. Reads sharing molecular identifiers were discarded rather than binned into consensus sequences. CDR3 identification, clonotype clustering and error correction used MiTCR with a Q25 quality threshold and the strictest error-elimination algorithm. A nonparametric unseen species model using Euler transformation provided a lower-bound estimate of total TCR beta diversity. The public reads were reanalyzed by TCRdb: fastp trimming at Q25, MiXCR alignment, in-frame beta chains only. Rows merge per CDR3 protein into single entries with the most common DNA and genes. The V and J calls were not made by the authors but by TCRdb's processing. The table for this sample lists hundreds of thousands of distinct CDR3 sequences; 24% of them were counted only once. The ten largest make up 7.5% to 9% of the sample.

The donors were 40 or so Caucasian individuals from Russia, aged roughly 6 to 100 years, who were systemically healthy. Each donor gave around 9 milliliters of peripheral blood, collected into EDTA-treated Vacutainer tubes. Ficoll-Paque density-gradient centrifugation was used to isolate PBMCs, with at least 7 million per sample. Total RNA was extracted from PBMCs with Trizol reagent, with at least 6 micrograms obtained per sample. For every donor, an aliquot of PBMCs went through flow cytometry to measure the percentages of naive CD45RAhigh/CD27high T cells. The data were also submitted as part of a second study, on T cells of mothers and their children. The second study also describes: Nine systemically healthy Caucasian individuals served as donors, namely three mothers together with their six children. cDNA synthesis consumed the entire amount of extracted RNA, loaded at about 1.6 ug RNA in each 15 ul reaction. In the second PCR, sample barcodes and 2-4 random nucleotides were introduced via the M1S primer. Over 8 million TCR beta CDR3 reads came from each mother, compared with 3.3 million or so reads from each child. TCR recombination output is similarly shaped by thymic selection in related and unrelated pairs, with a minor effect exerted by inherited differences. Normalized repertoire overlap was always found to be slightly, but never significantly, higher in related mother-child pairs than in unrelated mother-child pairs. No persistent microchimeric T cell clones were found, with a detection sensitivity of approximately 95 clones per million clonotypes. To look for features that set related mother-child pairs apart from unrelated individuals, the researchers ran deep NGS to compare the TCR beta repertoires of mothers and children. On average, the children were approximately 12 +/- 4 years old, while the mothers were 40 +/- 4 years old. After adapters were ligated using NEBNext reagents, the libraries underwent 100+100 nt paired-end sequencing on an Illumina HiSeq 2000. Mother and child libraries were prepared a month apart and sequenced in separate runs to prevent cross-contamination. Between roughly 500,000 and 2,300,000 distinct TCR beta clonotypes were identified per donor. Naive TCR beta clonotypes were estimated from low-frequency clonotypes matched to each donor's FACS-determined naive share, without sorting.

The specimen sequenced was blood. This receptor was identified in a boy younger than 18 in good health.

The base sequence is TGCAGCGCCCCATGGGTAGGTCGGGATGGCTACACCTTC. Translated, it reads CSAPWVGRDGYTF. The receptor chain draws on TRBV29-1 and TRBJ1-2; the D gene cannot be resolved reliably. The junction shows trimming of 7 bases on V and 6 bases on J, plus 18 bases between the germline ends. The CDR3 runs 13 residues from the cysteine to the phenylalanine. Only the CDR3 portion is preserved as DNA: 39 bases, with reading frame beginning at the first base. Taken from the germline V gene, the CDR1 and CDR2 loops are SQVTM and ANQGSEA.